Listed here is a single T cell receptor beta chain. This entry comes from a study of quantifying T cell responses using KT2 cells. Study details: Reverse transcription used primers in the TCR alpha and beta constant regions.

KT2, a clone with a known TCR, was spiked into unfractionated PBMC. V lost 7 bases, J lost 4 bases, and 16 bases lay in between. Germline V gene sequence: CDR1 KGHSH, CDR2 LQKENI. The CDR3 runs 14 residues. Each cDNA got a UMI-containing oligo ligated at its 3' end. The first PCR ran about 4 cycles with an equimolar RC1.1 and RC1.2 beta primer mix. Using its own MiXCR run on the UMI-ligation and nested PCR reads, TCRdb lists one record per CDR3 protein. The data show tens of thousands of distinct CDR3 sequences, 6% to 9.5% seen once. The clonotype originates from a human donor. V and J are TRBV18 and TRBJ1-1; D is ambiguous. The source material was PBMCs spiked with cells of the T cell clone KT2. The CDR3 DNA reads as TGTGCCAGCTTTTCTGAGGGAGGTATCACTGAAGCTTTCTTT. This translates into CASFSEGGITEAFF. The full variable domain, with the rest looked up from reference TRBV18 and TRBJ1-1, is NAGVMQNPRHLVRRRGQEARLRCSPMKGHSHVYWYRQLPEEGLKFMVYLQKENIIDESGMPKERFSAEFPKEGPSILRIQQVVRGDSAAYFCASFSEGGITEAFFGQGTRLTVV.